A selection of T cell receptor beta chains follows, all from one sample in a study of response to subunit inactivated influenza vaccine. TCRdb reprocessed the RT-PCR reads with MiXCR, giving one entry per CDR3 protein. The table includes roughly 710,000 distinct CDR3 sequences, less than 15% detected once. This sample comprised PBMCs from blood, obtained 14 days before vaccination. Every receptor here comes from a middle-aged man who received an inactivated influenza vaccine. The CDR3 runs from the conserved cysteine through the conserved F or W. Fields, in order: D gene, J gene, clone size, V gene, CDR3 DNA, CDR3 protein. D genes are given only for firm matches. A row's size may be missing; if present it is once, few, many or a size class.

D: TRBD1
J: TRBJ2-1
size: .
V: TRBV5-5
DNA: TGTGCCAGCAGCCTCAGACAGGGCATGGGCAATGAGCAGTTCTTC
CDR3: CASSLRQGMGNEQFF

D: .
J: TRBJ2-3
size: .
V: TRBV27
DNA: TGTGCCAGCAGTTTTTTTGGCGTAGCAGATACGCAGTATTTT
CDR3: CASSFFGVADTQYF

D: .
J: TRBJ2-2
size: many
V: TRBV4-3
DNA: TGCGCCAGCAGCCTCGAGAGTATGTACACCGGGGAGCTGTTTTTT
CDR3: CASSLESMYTGELFF

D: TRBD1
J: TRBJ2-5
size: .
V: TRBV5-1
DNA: TGCGCCAGCAGCTTGATCCCCCCGGGACAGGGACGACAGACCCAGTACTTC
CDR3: CASSLIPPGQGRQTQYF

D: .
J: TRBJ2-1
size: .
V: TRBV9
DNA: TGTGCCAGCAGCGCTGGACCGAAACCAACAGGGGAGCAGTTCTTC
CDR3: CASSAGPKPTGEQFF

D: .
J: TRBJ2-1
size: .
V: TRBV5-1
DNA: TGCGCCAGCAGTCAAGGAGCGACCCTTCGCAATGAGCAGTTCTTC
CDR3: CASSQGATLRNEQFF

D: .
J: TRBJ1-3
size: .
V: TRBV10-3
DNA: TGTGCCATCAGTGAGTCGGCCGGCTCTGGAAACACCATATATTTT
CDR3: CAISESAGSGNTIYF

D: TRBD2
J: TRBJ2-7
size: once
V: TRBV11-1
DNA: TGTGCCAGCAGCTTAGCCTCACCGAGGGGAGGGAGAGCCAACGAGCAGTACTTC
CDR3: CASSLASPRGGRANEQYF

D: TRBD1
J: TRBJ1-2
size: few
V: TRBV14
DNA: TGTGCCAGCAGCCAAACCGGGACAGCCTATGGCTACACCTTC
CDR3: CASSQTGTAYGYTF

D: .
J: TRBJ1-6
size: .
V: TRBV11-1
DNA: TGTGCCAGCAGCTCCAGTATACTCCAGAGCTCCTATAATTCACCCCTCCACTTT
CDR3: CASSSSILQSSYNSPLHF

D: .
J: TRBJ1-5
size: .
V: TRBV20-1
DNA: TGCAGTGCTAGAGATCCGACGGGAGATAGCAATCAGCCCCAGCATTTT
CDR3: CSARDPTGDSNQPQHF

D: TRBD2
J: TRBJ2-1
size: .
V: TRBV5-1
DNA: TGCGCCAGCAGCCGGGGACTAGCGGAATACAATGAGCAGTTCTTC
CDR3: CASSRGLAEYNEQFF

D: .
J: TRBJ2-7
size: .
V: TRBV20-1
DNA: TGCAGTGCTAGAATCCCAGGGAGAGAGCAGTACTTC
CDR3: CSARIPGREQYF

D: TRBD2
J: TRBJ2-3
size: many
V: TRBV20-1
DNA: TGCAGTGCCGGGTGGGGGGGGGCAGATACGCAGTATTTT
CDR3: CSAGWGGADTQYF

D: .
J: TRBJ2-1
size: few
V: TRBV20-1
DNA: TGCAGTGCCATATGGGGGGGCACGGACAATGAGCAGTTCTTC
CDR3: CSAIWGGTDNEQFF

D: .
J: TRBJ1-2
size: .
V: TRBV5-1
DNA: TGCGCCAGCAGCCGGGACATCTCTAACTATGGCTACACCTTC
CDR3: CASSRDISNYGYTF

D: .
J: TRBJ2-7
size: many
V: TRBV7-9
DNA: TGTGCCAGCAGCTTACTCTCCCCTGATGAGCAGTACTTC
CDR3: CASSLLSPDEQYF

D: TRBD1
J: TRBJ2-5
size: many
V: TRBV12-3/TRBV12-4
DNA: TGTGCCAGCAGTTTGGGACAGGGAATATTCCAAGAGACCCAGTACTTC
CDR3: CASSLGQGIFQETQYF

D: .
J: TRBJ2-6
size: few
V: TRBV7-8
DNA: TGTGCCAGCAGCTTCGACACATTACGCCACTCTGGGGCCAACGTCCTGACTTTC
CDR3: CASSFDTLRHSGANVLTF

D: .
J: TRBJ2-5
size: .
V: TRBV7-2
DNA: TGTGCCAGCAGCTTATGGGAGCGGGAGACCCAGTACTTC
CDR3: CASSLWERETQYF

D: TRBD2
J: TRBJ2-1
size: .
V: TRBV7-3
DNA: TGTGCCAGCAGCTGGAGAGCGGGAGTGGGCAATGAGCAGTTCTTC
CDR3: CASSWRAGVGNEQFF

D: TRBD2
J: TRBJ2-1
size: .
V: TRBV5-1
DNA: TGCGCCAGCAGCCACCCCAGCGGGACCTACAATGAGCAGTTCTTC
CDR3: CASSHPSGTYNEQFF

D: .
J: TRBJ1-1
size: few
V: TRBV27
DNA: TGTGCCAGCAGTTCTTTTTGGGGAGCTTTCTTT
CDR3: CASSSFWGAFF

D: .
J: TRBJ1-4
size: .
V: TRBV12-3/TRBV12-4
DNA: TGTGCCAGCAGTCTAGACATATCGGGCGAAAAACTGTTTTTT
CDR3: CASSLDISGEKLFF

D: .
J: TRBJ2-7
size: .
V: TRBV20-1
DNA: TGCAGTGCTTATCTTGCGGGTTTCGACGAGCAGTACTTC
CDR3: CSAYLAGFDEQYF

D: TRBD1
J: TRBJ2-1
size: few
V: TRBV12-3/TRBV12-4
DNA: TGTGCCAGCAGCCCGACAGGGGGCTTTGAGCAGTTCTTC
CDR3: CASSPTGGFEQFF

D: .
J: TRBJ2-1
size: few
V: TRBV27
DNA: TGTGCCAGCAGTTCCCCGATGGCTAGCTCCTACAATGAGCAGTTCTTC
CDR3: CASSSPMASSYNEQFF

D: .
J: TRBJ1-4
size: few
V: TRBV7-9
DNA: TGTGCCGTCTCTTGGGGATCTAATGAAAAACTGTTTTTT
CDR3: CAVSWGSNEKLFF

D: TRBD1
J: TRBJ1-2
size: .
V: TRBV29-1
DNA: TGCAGCGTCCGACAGGACAGGGGCCGAATTAACTATGGCTACACCTTC
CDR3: CSVRQDRGRINYGYTF

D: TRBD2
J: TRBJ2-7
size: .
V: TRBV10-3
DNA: TGTGCCATCAGTGACCTTCCGACTAGCGGGAGAGGTTACGAGCAGTACTTC
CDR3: CAISDLPTSGRGYEQYF

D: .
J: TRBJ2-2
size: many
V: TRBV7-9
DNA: TGTGCCAGCAGCCTGCCCGCTACCGGGGAGCTGTTTTTT
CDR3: CASSLPATGELFF

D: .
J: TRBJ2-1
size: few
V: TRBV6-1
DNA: TGTGCCAGCAGTGAAGACAGGGACCCTTCCTACAATGAGCAGTTCTTC
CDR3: CASSEDRDPSYNEQFF

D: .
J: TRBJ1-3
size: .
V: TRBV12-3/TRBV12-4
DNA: TGTGCCAGCAGTTTCACCCCAGGGGCTCAACCTGGAAACACCATATATTTT
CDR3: CASSFTPGAQPGNTIYF

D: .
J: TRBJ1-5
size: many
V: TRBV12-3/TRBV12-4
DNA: TGTGCCAGCAGTTTCGGGGGAAGCAATCAGCCCCAGCATTTT
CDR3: CASSFGGSNQPQHF

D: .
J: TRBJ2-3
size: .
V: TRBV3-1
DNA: TGTGCCAGCAGCCAACTGTCCTCCCGGGCAGATACGCAGTATTTT
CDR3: CASSQLSSRADTQYF

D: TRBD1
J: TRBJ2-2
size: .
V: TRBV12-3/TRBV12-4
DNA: TGTGCCAGCAGTTTTTGGACAGGGGGATACACCGGGGAGCTGTTTTTT
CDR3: CASSFWTGGYTGELFF

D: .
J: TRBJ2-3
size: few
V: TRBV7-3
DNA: TGTGCCAGCAGCTTAAATGTCGTGGATACGCAGTATTTT
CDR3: CASSLNVVDTQYF

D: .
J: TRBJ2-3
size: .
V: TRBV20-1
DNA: TGCAGTGCTAGAGCACCCGAGAGGGGCACAGATACGCAGTATTTT
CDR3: CSARAPERGTDTQYF

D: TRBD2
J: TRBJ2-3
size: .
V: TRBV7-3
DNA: TGTGCCAGCAGCTTACTAGCGGGAGTGGAGGGCACAGATACGCAGTATTTT
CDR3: CASSLLAGVEGTDTQYF

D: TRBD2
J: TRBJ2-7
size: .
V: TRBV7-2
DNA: TGTGCCAGCAGCCCTAGCGGGAGGGCCTACGAGCAGTACTTC
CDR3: CASSPSGRAYEQYF